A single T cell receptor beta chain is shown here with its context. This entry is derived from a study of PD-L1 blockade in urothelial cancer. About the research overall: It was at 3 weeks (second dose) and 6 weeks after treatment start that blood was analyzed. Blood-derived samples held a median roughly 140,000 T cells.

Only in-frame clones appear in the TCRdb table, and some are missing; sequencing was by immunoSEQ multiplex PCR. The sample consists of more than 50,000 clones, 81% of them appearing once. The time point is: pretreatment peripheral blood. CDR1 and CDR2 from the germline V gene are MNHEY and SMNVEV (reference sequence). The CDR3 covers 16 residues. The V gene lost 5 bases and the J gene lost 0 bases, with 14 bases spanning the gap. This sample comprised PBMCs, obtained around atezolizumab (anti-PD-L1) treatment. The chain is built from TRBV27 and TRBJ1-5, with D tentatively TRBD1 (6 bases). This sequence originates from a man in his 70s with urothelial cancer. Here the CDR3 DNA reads TGTGCCAGCAGTCAGGGGACACCCTATAGCAATCAGCCCCAGCATTTT. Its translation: CASSQGTPYSNQPQHF.